This passage covers 8 T cell receptor beta chains from one sample sequenced in a study of T cell responses to AZD1222 COVID-19 vaccine. Profiling relied on immunoSEQ multiplex PCR, and the TCRdb table lists in-frame clones only, not all of them. This table holds 75,000 to 100,000 clones, roughly 90% found once. Material: peripheral blood, obtained on day 0 of AZD1222 vaccination. Every receptor here comes from an adult in good health.

This chain connects TRBV21-1 to TRBJ2-7; the listed D gene, TRBD2, was not tested against the DNA. TRBV21-1 is classified as a pseudogene. The CDR3 sequence is 12 residues long. CDR3 amino acids: CASSRRGYEQYF. In DNA, the CDR3 is TGTGCCAGCAGCAGGCGGGGGTACGAGCAGTACTTC.

The chain couples TRBV9 to TRBJ1-6; D not certain. CDR3 length: 15 amino acids. Trimming pared 0 bases from V and 5 bases from J, leaving 9 bases between. Germline CDR1 and CDR2: SGDLS and YYNGEE. The CDR3 protein is CASSVVPENNSPLHF. Here the CDR3 DNA reads TGTGCCAGCAGCGTAGTCCCAGAAAATAATTCACCCCTCCACTTT. Drawing the rest from reference TRBV9 and TRBJ1-6, the complete variable domain is DSGVTQTPKHLITATGQRVTLRCSPRSGDLSVYWYQQSLDQGLQFLIQYYNGEERAKGNILERFSAQQFPDLHSELNLSSLELGDSALYFCASSVVPENNSPLHFGNGTRLTVT.

The chain employs TRBV19 and TRBJ2-3; maybe TRBD1 (5 bases). Trimming pared 3 bases from V and 0 bases from J, leaving 10 bases between. Germline CDR1 reads LNHDA; CDR2 reads SQIVND (reference sequence). This CDR3 region has 15 residues. CDR3 nucleotide sequence: TGTGCCAGTAGTATCAAGGGGATTAGCACAGATACGCAGTATTTT. As protein: CASSIKGISTDTQYF.

The chain is built from TRBV10-2 and TRBJ1-1; 10 nucleotides align to TRBD1. The CDR3 spans 15 residues. Germline values: CDR1 WSHSY, CDR2 SAAADI. V was clipped by 8 bases and J by 3 bases; unmatched bases: 9. Here the CDR3 reads CASHSRDRGDTEAFF. Written as DNA, the CDR3 is TGCGCCAGCCACTCCCGGGACAGGGGAGACACTGAAGCTTTCTTT.

J is TRBJ1-2 and V is TRBV30; D possibly corresponds to TRBD1 (5 bases). The CDR3 spans 14 residues. Trimming took off 1 base at V and 5 bases at J, with 14 bases between the two ends. CDR1 GTSNPN and CDR2 SVGIG come from the germline V gene (reference sequence). CDR3 DNA sequence: TGTGCCTGGAGTGCCCGGGACTCGCTTTATGGCTACACCTTC. Amino acid sequence: CAWSARDSLYGYTF. Together with reference TRBV30 and TRBJ1-2, the CDR3 gives the full variable domain: SQTIHQWPATLVQPVGSPLSLECTVEGTSNPNLYWYRQAAGRGLQLLFYSVGIGQISSEVPQNLSASRPQDRQFILSSKKLLLSDSGFYLCAWSARDSLYGYTFGSGTRLTVV.

This clone came up once. The rearrangement joins TRBV30 to TRBJ2-7; unclear D gene. V gave up 0 bases and J gave up 5 bases, with 11 bases separating them. CDR1 is GTSNPN and CDR2 is SVGIG in the germline V gene (reference sequence). This CDR3 comprises 13 residues. CDR3 sequence reads: CAWSVLLSNEQYF. The CDR3 nucleotides read TGTGCCTGGAGTGTGCTCCTGTCAAACGAGCAGTACTTC. The full variable domain, completed using reference TRBV30 and TRBJ2-7, is SQTIHQWPATLVQPVGSPLSLECTVEGTSNPNLYWYRQAAGRGLQLLFYSVGIGQISSEVPQNLSASRPQDRQFILSSKKLLLSDSGFYLCAWSVLLSNEQYFGPGTRLTVT.

The genes are TRBV6-5 and TRBJ2-2; the match to TRBD1 covers 7 bases. Losses at the gene ends were 6 bases for V and 6 bases for J; bases not matched to a gene: 4. Germline V gives CDR1 MNHEY, CDR2 SVGAGI. The CDR3 consists of 13 residues. The CDR3 sequence: CASSLGTAGELFF. CDR3 coding DNA: TGTGCCAGCAGCCTTGGGACAGCCGGGGAGCTGTTTTTT.

The chain links TRBV4-3 to TRBJ2-3; 11 nucleotides agree with TRBD2. V trimming: 2 bases; J trimming: 3 bases; junction bases outside the gene matches: 4. The germline V gene has CDR1 LGHNA and CDR2 YSLEER. The CDR3 has 16 residues. As DNA, the CDR3 is TGCGCCAGCAGCCAACAACTAGCGGGAGTTACAGATACGCAGTATTTT. This gives the protein CASSQQLAGVTDTQYF.